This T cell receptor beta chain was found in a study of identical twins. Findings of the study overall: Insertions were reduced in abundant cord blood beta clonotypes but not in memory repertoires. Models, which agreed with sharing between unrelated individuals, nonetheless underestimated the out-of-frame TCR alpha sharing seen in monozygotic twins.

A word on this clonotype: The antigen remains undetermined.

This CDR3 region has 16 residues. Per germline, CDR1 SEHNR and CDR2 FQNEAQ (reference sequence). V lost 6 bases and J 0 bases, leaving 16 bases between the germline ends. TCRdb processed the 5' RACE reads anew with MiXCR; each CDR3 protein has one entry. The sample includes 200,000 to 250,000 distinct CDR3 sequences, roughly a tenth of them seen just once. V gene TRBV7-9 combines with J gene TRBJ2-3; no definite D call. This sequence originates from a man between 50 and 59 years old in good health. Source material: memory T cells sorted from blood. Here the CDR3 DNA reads TGTGCCAGCAGTCTTCCCCCCCAGTCTAGCACAGATACGCAGTATTTT. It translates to CASSLPPQSSTDTQYF. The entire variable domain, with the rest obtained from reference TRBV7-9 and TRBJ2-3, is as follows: DTGVSQNPRHKITKRGQNVTFRCDPISEHNRLYWYRQTLGQGPEFLTYFQNEAQLEKSRLLSDRFSAERPKGSFSTLEIQRTEQGDSAMYLCASSLPPQSSTDTQYFGPGTRLTVL.